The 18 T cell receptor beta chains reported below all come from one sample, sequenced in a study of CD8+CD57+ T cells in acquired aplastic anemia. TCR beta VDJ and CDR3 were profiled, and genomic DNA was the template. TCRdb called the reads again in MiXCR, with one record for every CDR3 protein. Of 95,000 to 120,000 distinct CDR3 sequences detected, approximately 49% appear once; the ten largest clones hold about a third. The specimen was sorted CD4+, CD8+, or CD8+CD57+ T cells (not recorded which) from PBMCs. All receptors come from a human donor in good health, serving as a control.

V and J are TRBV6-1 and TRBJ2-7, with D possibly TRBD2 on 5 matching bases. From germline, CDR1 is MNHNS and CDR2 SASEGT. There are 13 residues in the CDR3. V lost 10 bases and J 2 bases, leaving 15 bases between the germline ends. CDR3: CANPPPGAYEQYF. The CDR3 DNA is TGTGCCAACCCGCCTCCCGGGGCCTACGAGCAGTACTTC.

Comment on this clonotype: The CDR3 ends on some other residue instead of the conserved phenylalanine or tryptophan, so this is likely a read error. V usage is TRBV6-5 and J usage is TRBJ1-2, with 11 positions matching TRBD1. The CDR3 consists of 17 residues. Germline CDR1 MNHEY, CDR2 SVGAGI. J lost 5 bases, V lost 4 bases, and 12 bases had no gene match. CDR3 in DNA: TGTGCCAGCAGTTCCTCGGACAGGGGGCGAGCCCCATATGGCTACACCGTC. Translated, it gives CASSSSDRGRAPYGYTV.

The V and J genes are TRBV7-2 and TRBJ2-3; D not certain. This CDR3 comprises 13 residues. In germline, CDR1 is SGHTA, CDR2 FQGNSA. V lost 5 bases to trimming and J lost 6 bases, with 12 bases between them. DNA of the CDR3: TGTGCCAGCAGCCCCGACCCCCCGGATACGCAGTATTTT. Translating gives CASSPDPPDTQYF.

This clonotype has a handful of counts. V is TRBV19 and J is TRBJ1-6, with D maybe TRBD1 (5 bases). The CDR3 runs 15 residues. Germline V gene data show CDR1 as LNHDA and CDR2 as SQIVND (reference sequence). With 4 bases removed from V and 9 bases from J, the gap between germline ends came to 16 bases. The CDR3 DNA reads TGTGCCAGTAGTAAAATAAGGGACGGGCCTTCACCCCTCCACTTT. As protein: CASSKIRDGPSPLHF. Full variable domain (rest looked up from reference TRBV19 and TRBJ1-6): DGGITQSPKYLFRKEGQNVTLSCEQNLNHDAMYWYRQDPGQGLRLIYYSQIVNDFQKGDIAEGYSVSREKKESFPLTVTSAQKNPTAFYLCASSKIRDGPSPLHFGNGTRLTVT.

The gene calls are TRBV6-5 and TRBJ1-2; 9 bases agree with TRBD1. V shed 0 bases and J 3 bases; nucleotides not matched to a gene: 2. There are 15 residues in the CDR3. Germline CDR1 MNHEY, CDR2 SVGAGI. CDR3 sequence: CASSYSGDRDYGYTF. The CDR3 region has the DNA TGTGCCAGCAGTTACTCCGGGGACAGGGACTATGGCTACACCTTC.

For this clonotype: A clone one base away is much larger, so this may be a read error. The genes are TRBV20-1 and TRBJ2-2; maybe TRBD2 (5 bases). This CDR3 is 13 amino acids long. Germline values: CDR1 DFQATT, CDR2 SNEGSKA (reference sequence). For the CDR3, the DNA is TGCAGTGCTAGAGGGCCTATTACCGGGGAGCTGCTTTTT. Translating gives CSARGPITGELLF.

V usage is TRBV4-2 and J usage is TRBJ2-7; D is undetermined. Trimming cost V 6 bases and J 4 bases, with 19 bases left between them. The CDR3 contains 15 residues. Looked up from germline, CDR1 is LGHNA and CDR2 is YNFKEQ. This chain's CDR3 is CASSRERSTPYEQYF. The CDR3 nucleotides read TGTGCCAGCAGTCGAGAAAGGAGCACCCCTTACGAGCAGTACTTC.

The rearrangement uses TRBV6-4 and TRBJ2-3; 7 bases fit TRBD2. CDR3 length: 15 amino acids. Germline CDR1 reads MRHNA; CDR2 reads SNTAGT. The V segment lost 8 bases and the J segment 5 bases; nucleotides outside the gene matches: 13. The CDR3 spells CASQLCGLVRDTQYF. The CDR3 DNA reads TGTGCCAGCCAACTCTGCGGACTAGTAAGAGATACGCAGTATTTT.

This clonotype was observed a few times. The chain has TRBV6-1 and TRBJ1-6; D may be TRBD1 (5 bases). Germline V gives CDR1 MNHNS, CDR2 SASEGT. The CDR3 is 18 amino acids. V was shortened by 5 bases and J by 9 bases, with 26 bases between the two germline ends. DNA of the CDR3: TGTGCCAGCAGTCGATCCGACGGCGGGGGAAAAGGGGCTTCACCCCTCCACTTT. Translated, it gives CASSRSDGGGKGASPLHF.

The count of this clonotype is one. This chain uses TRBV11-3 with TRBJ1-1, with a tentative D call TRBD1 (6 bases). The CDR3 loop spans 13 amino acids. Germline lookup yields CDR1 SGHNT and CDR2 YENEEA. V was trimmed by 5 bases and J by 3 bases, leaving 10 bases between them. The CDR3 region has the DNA TGTGCCAGCAGCACCTCAGGGGACACTGAAGCTTTCTTT. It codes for CASSTSGDTEAFF.

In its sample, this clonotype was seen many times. CDR3 sequence: CASSSDAPNQPQHF. The CDR3 nucleotides are TGTGCCAGCAGTTCGGACGCACCAAATCAGCCCCAGCATTTT. J is TRBJ1-5 and V is TRBV27, with no clear D. Germline V gene data show CDR1 as MNHEY and CDR2 as SMNVEV (reference sequence). This CDR3 region has 14 residues. Trimming removed 4 bases from V and 4 bases from J, with 11 bases in between.

The CDR3 region is CASSPDLAGEQYF. CDR3 DNA: TGTGCCAGCTCACCGGACCTTGCGGGCGAGCAGTACTTC. V is TRBV18 and J is TRBJ2-7; TRBD2 might be the D (5 bases). The CDR3 covers 13 residues. CDR1 is KGHSH and CDR2 is LQKENI in the germline V gene. The V gene lost 3 bases and the J gene lost 6 bases, with 12 bases spanning the gap.

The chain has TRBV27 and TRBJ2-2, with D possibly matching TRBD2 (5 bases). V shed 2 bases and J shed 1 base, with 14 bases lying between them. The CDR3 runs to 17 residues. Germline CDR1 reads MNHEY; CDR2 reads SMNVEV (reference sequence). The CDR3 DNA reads TGTGCCAGCAGTTTAGACCCCGGACTGCGGAACACCGGGGAGCTGTTTTTT. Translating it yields CASSLDPGLRNTGELFF.

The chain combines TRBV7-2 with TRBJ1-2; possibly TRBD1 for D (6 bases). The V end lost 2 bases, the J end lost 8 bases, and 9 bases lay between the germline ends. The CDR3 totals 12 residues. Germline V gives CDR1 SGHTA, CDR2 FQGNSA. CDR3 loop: CASSLYRDGYTF. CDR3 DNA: TGTGCCAGCAGCTTATACAGGGACGGCTACACCTTC.

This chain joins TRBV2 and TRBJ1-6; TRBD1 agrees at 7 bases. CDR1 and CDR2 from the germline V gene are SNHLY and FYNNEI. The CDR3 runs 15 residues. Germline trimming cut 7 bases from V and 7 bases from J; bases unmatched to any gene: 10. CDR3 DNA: TGTGCCAGCACTAACACCAGGGGGGAAAATTCACCCCTCCACTTT. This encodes CASTNTRGENSPLHF.

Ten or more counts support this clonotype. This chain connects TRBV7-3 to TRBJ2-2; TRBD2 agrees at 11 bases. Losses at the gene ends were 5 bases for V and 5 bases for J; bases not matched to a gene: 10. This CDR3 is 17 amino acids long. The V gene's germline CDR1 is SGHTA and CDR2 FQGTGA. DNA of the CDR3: TGTGCCAGCAGCCCCTGGGTAGCGGGGGGGTCGACCGGGGAGCTGTTTTTT. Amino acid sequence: CASSPWVAGGSTGELFF.

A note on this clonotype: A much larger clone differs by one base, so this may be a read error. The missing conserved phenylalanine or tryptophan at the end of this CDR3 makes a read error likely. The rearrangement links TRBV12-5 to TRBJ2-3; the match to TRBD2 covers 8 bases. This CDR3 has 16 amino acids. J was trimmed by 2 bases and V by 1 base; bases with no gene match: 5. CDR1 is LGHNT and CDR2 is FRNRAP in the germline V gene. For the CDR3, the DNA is TGTGCTAGTGGTTTGGCGACTAGCGTGAACACAGATACGCAGTATCTT. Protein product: CASGLATSVNTDTQYL.

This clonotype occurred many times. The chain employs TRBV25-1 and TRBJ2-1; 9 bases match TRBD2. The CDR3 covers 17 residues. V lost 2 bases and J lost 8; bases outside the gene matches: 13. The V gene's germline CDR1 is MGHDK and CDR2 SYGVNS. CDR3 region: CASSEVGAGGVVDEQFF. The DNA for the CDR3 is TGTGCCAGCAGTGAAGTGGGGGCGGGGGGGGTGGTGGATGAGCAGTTCTTC.